This TCR beta chain was profiled in a study of blood T cell repertoires in COVID-19. As for the study in general: Sites in the United States, Italy and Spain provided acute and convalescent COVID-19 samples. PBMCs, B-cell-depleted T cells, or T cells were the source of the cDNA or gDNA that made up the material.

Authors' methods: By means of reference gene primer amplification, nucleated cell counts were estimated. TCRdb keeps only in-frame clones here, not all; method: immunoSEQ multiplex PCR. The V and J calls and the clone size are those of that table, but D and trimming were determined from the DNA. The sample lists fewer than 250,000 clones, more than 65% occurring once. Participant ages covered roughly 18 to 89 years across 24 US areas. This TCR was recovered from a woman aged 45 to 65 with acute COVID-19. Specimen: PBMCs or T cells enriched from blood (not recorded which).

In DNA, the CDR3 is TGCGCCAGCAGCTTAAGCGGGGGGTACACCGGGGAGCTGTTTTTT. It codes for CASSLSGGYTGELFF. The chain employs TRBV5-1 and TRBJ2-2; 9 bases match TRBD2. CDR3 length: 15 residues. CDR1 is SGHRS, CDR2 YFSETQ, per germline. Germline trimming cut 2 bases from V and 3 bases from J; bases unmatched to any gene: 2.